A selection of T cell receptor beta chains follows, all from one sample in a study of CD8+ T cells in alopecia areata. Method: immunoSEQ multiplex PCR; TCRdb's copy keeps in-frame clones and lacks some. The sample holds more than 200,000 clones, about three fifths seen once. Sequenced material: CD4+ T cells sorted from blood, taken at week 4, from a patient treated with tofacitinib. These receptors originate from a human donor with alopecia areata. Both conserved end residues are part of each CDR3. Each record gives: clone size, D gene, V gene, J gene, CDR3 DNA, CDR3 protein. The D gene is left open where the match is weak. Rows may omit the clone size; those that give it use once, few, many or a size class.

-	-	TRBV29-1	TRBJ2-5	TGCAGCGGTCAAGGACAGTACCAAGAGACCCAGTACTTC	CSGQGQYQETQYF
-	TRBD1	TRBV30	TRBJ1-2	TGTGCCTGGAGTGAAGACAGGGTGGTCTATGGCTACACCTTC	CAWSEDRVVYGYTF
few	TRBD2	TRBV28	TRBJ2-7	TGTGCCAGCAGTTTGGGTCTAGCGGGGGTTTACGAGCAGTACTTC	CASSLGLAGVYEQYF
-	-	TRBV10-3	TRBJ1-6	TGTGCCATCAGTGAGCAGGGGAAGAGTTCACCCCTCCACTTT	CAISEQGKSSPLHF
few	-	TRBV7-2	TRBJ2-2	TGTGCCAGCAGCGCAAAACCTCTAGCCTCCGGGGAGCTGTTTTTT	CASSAKPLASGELFF
-	-	TRBV27	TRBJ1-6	TGTGCCAGCAGCGGGGGCACTCATAATTCACCCCTCCACTTT	CASSGGTHNSPLHF
-	TRBD1	TRBV2	TRBJ1-4	TGTGCCAGCAGTTTCCAGGGGGCGGAAGAAAAACTGTTTTTT	CASSFQGAEEKLFF
-	-	TRBV30	TRBJ1-4	TGTGCCTGGAGTGTACTTCGTAATGAAAAACTGTTTTTT	CAWSVLRNEKLFF
-	-	TRBV5-6	TRBJ1-3	TGTGCCAGCAGCTTGGGGTTATCGGTGGGAAACACCATATATTTT	CASSLGLSVGNTIYF
-	TRBD2	TRBV11-2	TRBJ2-3	TGTGCCAGCAGCTTAATTAGCGGGGGGACAGATACGCAGTATTTT	CASSLISGGTDTQYF
-	TRBD1	TRBV25-1	TRBJ1-2	TGTGCCAGCAGTAAACAGGGGATTAATTTCGATGGCTACACCTTC	CASSKQGINFDGYTF
-	-	TRBV7-2	TRBJ1-2	TGTGCCAGCAGCTTAAACGGAAATGGCCGCTACACCTTC	CASSLNGNGRYTF
few	-	TRBV5-1	TRBJ2-7	TGCGCCAGCAGCTTGGTGGGTTTAGGTACCTACGAGCAGTACTTC	CASSLVGLGTYEQYF
once	-	TRBV20-1	TRBJ1-4	TGCAGTGCTAGCAATAATGAAAAACTGTTTTTT	CSASNNEKLFF
once	-	TRBV19	TRBJ1-4	TGTGCCAGTAGTGCTAGACAGGTATCGAATGAAAAACTGTTTTTT	CASSARQVSNEKLFF
-	-	TRBV30	TRBJ1-6	TGTGGAACGGGGCAGGGAGGTAATTCACCCCTCCACTTT	CGTGQGGNSPLHF
once	TRBD1	TRBV29-1	TRBJ1-1	TGCAGCGTCGGCCCCGGGACAGGGAACACTGAAGCTTTCTTT	CSVGPGTGNTEAFF
once	TRBD1	TRBV5-1	TRBJ2-7	TGCGCCAGCAGCCTCTACGGGACAGTCGTCTACGAGCAGTACTTC	CASSLYGTVVYEQYF
-	-	TRBV29-1	TRBJ1-1	TGCAGCGTTGAAGACTACGGGGGACCGTTAGACACTGAAGCTTTCTTT	CSVEDYGGPLDTEAFF
few	TRBD1	TRBV19	TRBJ1-4	TGTGCCAGTAGACCGGACAGGGCAGCAACTAATGAAAAACTGTTTTTT	CASRPDRAATNEKLFF
-	TRBD1	TRBV15	TRBJ1-6	TGTGCCACCCGACAGGGGGCCAATTCACCCCTCCACTTT	CATRQGANSPLHF
-	TRBD1	TRBV5-1	TRBJ1-2	TGCGCCAGCAGCCCCCGGACAGGGAACTATGGCTACACCTTC	CASSPRTGNYGYTF
-	-	TRBV9	TRBJ2-1	TGTGCCAGCAGCGTAGGGCCTGCGAGCTCCTACAATGAGCAGTTCTTC	CASSVGPASSYNEQFF
-	TRBD2	TRBV7-2	TRBJ2-7	TGTGCCAGCAGCTTAGCGTCGGGGGGGGCCTACGAGCAGTACTTC	CASSLASGGAYEQYF
-	-	TRBV18	TRBJ2-3	TGTGCCAGCTCGTACAGGGAGGGCACAGATACGCAGTATTTT	CASSYREGTDTQYF
-	-	TRBV6-1	TRBJ2-5	TGTGCCAGCAGTGAAGTTTCTGAGACCCAGTACTTC	CASSEVSETQYF
-	TRBD1	TRBV5-4	TRBJ2-3	TGTGCCAGCAGCTCCCGGGACAGGGGGCTCACAGATACGCAGTATTTT	CASSSRDRGLTDTQYF
-	-	TRBV20-1	TRBJ1-1	TGCAGTGCTAGTTCTCCCCGTGAAGCTTTCTTT	CSASSPREAFF
-	-	TRBV14	TRBJ2-5	TGTGCCAGCAGCCAAGTAGCTATCCAAGAGACCCAGTACTTC	CASSQVAIQETQYF
-	-	TRBV6-1	TRBJ1-2	TGTGCCAGCAGTGAAGGGGGCTATGGCTACACCTTC	CASSEGGYGYTF
few	TRBD1	TRBV29-1	TRBJ2-3	TGCAGCGTTCTGTCGTACAGGGGGGATACGCAGTATTTT	CSVLSYRGDTQYF
-	TRBD1	TRBV29-1	TRBJ1-5	TGCAGCGTTGGGGACAGCCATCAGCCCCAGCATTTT	CSVGDSHQPQHF
-	TRBD2	TRBV30	TRBJ2-1	TGTGCCTGGAGGGAGACGGGGGGTCTCCAGTTCTTC	CAWRETGGLQFF
-	-	TRBV4-1	TRBJ1-6	TGCGCCAGCAGCAAAACAACCTCCTATAATTCACCCCTCCACTTT	CASSKTTSYNSPLHF
-	-	TRBV2	TRBJ1-1	TGTGCCAGCACCGGACAGTTTTCAAGGAGCACTGAAGCTTTCTTT	CASTGQFSRSTEAFF
-	TRBD1	TRBV29-1	TRBJ1-2	TGCAGCGTTCGCCGGACAGGGAGGGATGGCTACACCTTC	CSVRRTGRDGYTF
-	TRBD1	TRBV29-1	TRBJ1-5	TGCAGCGTCCAACAAACAGGGGTCAATCAGCCCCAGCATTTT	CSVQQTGVNQPQHF
-	-	TRBV5-1	TRBJ2-5	TGCGCCAGCAGCAGGGGGACAAACCAAGAGACCCAGTACTTC	CASSRGTNQETQYF
-	-	TRBV4-1	TRBJ1-5	TGCGCCAGCAGCCAAGAGCTGGGGGCTGGCAATCAGCCCCAGCATTTT	CASSQELGAGNQPQHF
-	-	TRBV6-5	TRBJ2-5	TGTGCCAGCAGCCGAACTAGGACGGGGGAGACCCAGTACTTC	CASSRTRTGETQYF
-	-	TRBV19	TRBJ2-7	TGTGCCAGCGGCAAAAGGGCAGGGGAGTCCTACGAGCAGTACTTC	CASGKRAGESYEQYF
-	-	TRBV28	TRBJ1-2	TGTGCCAGCAGCTCCCGGGAAGCGAGGGGGGGCTACACCTTC	CASSSREARGGYTF
-	-	TRBV18	TRBJ1-5	TGTGCCAGCTCACCACGTTCAGGGGACAATCAGCCCCAGCATTTT	CASSPRSGDNQPQHF
-	TRBD2	TRBV27	TRBJ2-5	TGTGCCAGCAGTTTATCATCTAGCGGGGGGCAAGAGACCCAGTACTTC	CASSLSSSGGQETQYF
-	-	TRBV27	TRBJ1-1	TGTGCCAGCAGTTTAACGGTACAGGGGAACACTGAAGCTTTCTTT	CASSLTVQGNTEAFF